This T cell receptor beta chain was recovered during a study of neurological immune-mediated disorders. This clonotype was counted many times. The antigen remains undetermined. The study's findings and limits: Phylogenetically, 18 of 34 multiple sclerosis patients' repertoires fell into one related-CDR3 cluster, a possible signature. Neither clinical nor MRI features were associated with the multiple sclerosis repertoire cluster. The greatest TCR clonal expansion appeared in HTLV-1-associated myelopathy and the smallest, falling below healthy controls, in multiple sclerosis.

This CDR3 region has 13 residues. The ends were cut back, 7 bases at V and 5 bases at J, with 15 bases in the middle. Germline V gene lookup returns CDR1 DFQATT and CDR2 SNEGSKA (reference sequence). The making of cDNA relied on 5'RACE with 10-nucleotide random UMIs. One entry per CDR3 protein, called by TCRdb with MiXCR from the 5' RACE reads. The sample has under 75,000 distinct CDR3 sequences, roughly 3.5% seen once. The clonotype was recovered from a woman aged 55-69 years with multiple sclerosis. The sample taken for sequencing was PBMCs. The genes are TRBV20-1 and TRBJ2-4; D ambiguous. The CDR3 DNA is TGCAGTGTCGACCCATTGTCCCAAAACATTCAGTACTTC. Its translation is CSVDPLSQNIQYF.